One and the same sample provided the 6 T cell receptor beta chains below, sequenced in a study of T cells in Graves' hyperthyroidism and ophthalmopathy. RNA transcripts served as the template for amplifying TCR beta CDR3 regions. A set of HTBI primers served as the primers for a first-round RT-PCR of the TCR CDR3. TCRdb independently ran MiXCR on the multiplex PCR reads; one entry per CDR3 protein. Of 400,000 to 500,000 distinct CDR3 sequences listed, under 15% are singletons. The sample consisted of blood. The receptors originated from a woman in her late teens or twenties with Graves' hyperthyroidism.

V is TRBV15 and J is TRBJ2-7; D gene ambiguous. The germline V and J ends were trimmed by 4 bases and 3 bases, with 19 bases remaining between them. The CDR3 has 16 amino acids. Germline values: CDR1 LNHNV, CDR2 YYDKDF (reference sequence). The CDR3 DNA reads TGTGCCACCAGCAAAGCCCACTTTTGGAGACGCTACGAGCAGTACTTC. Protein product: CATSKAHFWRRYEQYF.

The chain combines TRBV7-9 with TRBJ1-2; no clear D. The length of the CDR3 is 14 residues. V dropped 0 bases and J dropped 7 bases, with 12 bases sitting between them. The germline V gene encodes CDR1 SEHNR and CDR2 FQNEAQ (reference sequence). CDR3 loop: CASSLALGGSGYTF. The CDR3 DNA reads TGTGCCAGCAGCTTAGCGCTCGGAGGGAGTGGCTACACCTTC. Together with reference TRBV7-9 and TRBJ1-2, the CDR3 gives the full variable domain: DTGVSQNPRHKITKRGQNVTFRCDPISEHNRLYWYRQTLGQGPEFLTYFQNEAQLEKSRLLSDRFSAERPKGSFSTLEIQRTEQGDSAMYLCASSLALGGSGYTFGSGTRLTVV.

This clonotype was seen many times. This sequence joins TRBV2 and TRBJ2-7, with 12 bases identical to TRBD2. Trimming at V came to 6 bases and at J to 4 bases, leaving 7 bases not matched to a gene. Germline values: CDR1 SNHLY, CDR2 FYNNEI. This CDR3 is built from 15 residues. The CDR3 reads CASRAASGRAYEQYF. In DNA form, the CDR3 reads TGTGCCAGCAGAGCGGCTAGCGGGAGGGCTTACGAGCAGTACTTC.

Here the CDR3 reads CATRDRGIGPGNTIYF. The CDR3 region has the DNA TGTGCCACCCGGGACAGGGGAATCGGTCCTGGAAACACCATATATTTT. The chain employs TRBV10-3 and TRBJ1-3; TRBD1 aligns across 10 bases. Germline V CDR1 and CDR2: ENHRY, SYGVKD. The CDR3 loop spans 16 amino acids. V shed 10 bases, J shed 2 bases, and the junction held 11 bases outside the gene matches.

The V gene is TRBV5-1, the J gene TRBJ2-5, with D tentatively TRBD1 (6 bases). This CDR3 has 14 amino acids. Germline loops: CDR1 SGHRS, CDR2 YFSETQ. The V end lost 2 bases, the J end lost 4 bases, and 12 bases lay between the germline ends. The CDR3 is CASSFILRGETQYF. The CDR3 nucleotides are TGCGCCAGCAGCTTTATTCTCAGGGGAGAGACCCAGTACTTC.

This clonotype appeared many times. The rearrangement uses TRBV7-2 and TRBJ2-1, with D unresolved. The CDR3 length is 13 residues. Germline CDR1 is SGHTA and CDR2 is FQGNSA. Deletions cut 4 bases from V and 13 bases from J, with 17 bases between. The CDR3 DNA reads TGTGCCAGCAGCTCCACCAACTCCCCAATTCAGTTCTTC. The encoded protein is CASSSTNSPIQFF.